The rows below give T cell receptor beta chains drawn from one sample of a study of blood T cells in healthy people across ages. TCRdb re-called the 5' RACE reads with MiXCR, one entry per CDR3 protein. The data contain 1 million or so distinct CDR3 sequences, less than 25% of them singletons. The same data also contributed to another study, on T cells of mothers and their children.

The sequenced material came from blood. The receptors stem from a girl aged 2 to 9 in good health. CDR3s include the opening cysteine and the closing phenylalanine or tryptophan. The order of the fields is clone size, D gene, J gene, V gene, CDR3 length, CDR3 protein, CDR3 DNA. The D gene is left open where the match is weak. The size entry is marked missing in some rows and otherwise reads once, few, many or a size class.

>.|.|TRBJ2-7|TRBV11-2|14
CASSLEAGLYEQYF
TGTGCCAGCAGCTTAGAGGCAGGACTCTACGAGCAGTACTTC
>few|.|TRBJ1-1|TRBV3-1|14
CASSQVSKDTEAFF
TGTGCCAGCAGCCAAGTTTCGAAGGACACTGAAGCTTTCTTT
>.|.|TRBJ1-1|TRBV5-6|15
CASSLLTGSDTEAFF
TGTGCCAGCAGCTTGTTGACCGGGAGTGACACTGAAGCTTTCTTT
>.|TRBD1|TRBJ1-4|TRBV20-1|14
CSARGGTGDEKLFF
TGCAGTGCTAGAGGCGGGACAGGGGACGAAAAACTGTTTTTT
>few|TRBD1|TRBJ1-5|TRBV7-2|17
CASSSTRQGATNQPQHF
TGTGCCAGCAGCTCAACACGACAGGGGGCCACTAATCAGCCCCAGCATTTT
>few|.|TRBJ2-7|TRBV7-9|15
CASSSRQVIAYEQYF
TGTGCCAGCAGCTCACGACAGGTTATTGCCTACGAGCAGTACTTC
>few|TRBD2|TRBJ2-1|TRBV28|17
CASSLVLAGSSYNEQFF
TGTGCCAGCAGTTTAGTGCTAGCGGGGAGCTCCTACAATGAGCAGTTCTTC
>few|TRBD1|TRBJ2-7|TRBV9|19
CASSHHPNPSRTGGYEQYF
TGTGCCAGCAGCCATCACCCAAACCCCTCGCGGACAGGGGGTTACGAGCAGTACTTC
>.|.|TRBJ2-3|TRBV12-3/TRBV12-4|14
CACSFASDTDTQYF
TGTGCCTGCAGTTTTGCTAGCGACACAGATACGCAGTATTTT
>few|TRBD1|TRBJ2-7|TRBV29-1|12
CSASGQSYEQYF
TGCAGCGCCTCGGGACAGTCCTACGAGCAGTACTTC
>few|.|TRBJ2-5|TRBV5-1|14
CASSLYWNVETQYF
TGCGCCAGCAGCTTGTATTGGAATGTGGAGACCCAGTACTTC
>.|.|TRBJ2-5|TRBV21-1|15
CASSKRRTIGETQYF
TGTGCCAGCAGCAAAAGGCGGACGATCGGGGAGACCCAGTACTTC
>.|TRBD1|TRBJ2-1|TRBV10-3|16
CAISEAPGQGTHEQFF
TGTGCCATCAGTGAGGCCCCGGGACAGGGTACTCATGAGCAGTTCTTC
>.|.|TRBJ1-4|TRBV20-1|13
CSARDLANEKLFF
TGCAGTGCTAGAGATTTGGCTAATGAAAAACTGTTTTTT
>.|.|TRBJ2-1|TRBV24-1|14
CATSDTTGNNEQFF
TGTGCCACCAGTGATACCACTGGGAACAATGAGCAGTTCTTC
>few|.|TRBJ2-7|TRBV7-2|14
CASSPPGLSYEQYF
TGTGCCAGCAGCCCGCCGGGACTCTCCTACGAGCAGTACTTC
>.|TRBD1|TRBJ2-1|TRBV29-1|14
CSVEDLDRVPEQFF
TGCAGCGTTGAAGATCTTGACAGGGTTCCTGAGCAGTTCTTC
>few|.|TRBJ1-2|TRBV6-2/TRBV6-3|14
CASSYPQWNYGYTF
TGTGCCAGCAGTTACCCCCAGTGGAACTATGGCTACACCTTC
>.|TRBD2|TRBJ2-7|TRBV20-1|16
CSARLISGRGSYEQYF
TGCAGTGCTAGGTTGATTAGCGGGAGGGGGTCCTACGAGCAGTACTTC
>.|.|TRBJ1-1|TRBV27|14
CASSLYSGNSEAFF
TGTGCCAGCAGTTTATACTCGGGGAACTCCGAAGCTTTCTTT
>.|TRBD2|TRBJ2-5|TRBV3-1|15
CASSQLAGGEETQYF
TGTGCCAGCAGCCAATTAGCGGGAGGCGAAGAGACCCAGTACTTC
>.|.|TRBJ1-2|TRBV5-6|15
CASSFPTGLLDGYTF
TGTGCCAGCAGTTTCCCGACAGGCCTCCTTGATGGCTACACCTTC
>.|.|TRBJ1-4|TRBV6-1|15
CASSEATEANEKLFF
TGTGCCAGCAGTGAAGCGACGGAAGCTAATGAAAAACTGTTTTTT
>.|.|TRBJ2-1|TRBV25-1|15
CASSAGISDYNEQFF
TGTGCCAGCAGTGCAGGGATTTCGGACTACAATGAGCAGTTCTTC
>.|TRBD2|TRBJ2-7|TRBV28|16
CASTYTGGLAGYEQYF
TGTGCCAGCACCTACACCGGGGGACTAGCGGGCTACGAGCAGTACTTC
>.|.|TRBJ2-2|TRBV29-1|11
CSGRVSGELFF
TGCAGCGGGAGAGTCTCCGGGGAGCTGTTTTTT
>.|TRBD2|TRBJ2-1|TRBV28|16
CASSLGEGTEYNEQFF
TGTGCCAGCAGTTTAGGGGAGGGGACCGAATACAATGAGCAGTTCTTC
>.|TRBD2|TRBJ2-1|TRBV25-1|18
CASSEITSGGRSYNEQFF
TGTGCCAGCAGTGAAATAACTAGCGGGGGTCGCTCCTACAATGAGCAGTTCTTC
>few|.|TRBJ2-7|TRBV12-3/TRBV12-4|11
CASSTTGEQYF
TGTGCCAGCAGTACTACAGGCGAGCAGTACTTC
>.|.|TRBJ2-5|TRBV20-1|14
CSAAQGVVMETQYF
TGCAGTGCTGCCCAAGGGGTAGTGATGGAGACCCAGTACTTC
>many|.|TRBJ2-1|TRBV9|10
CASSGNEQFF
TGTGCCAGCAGTGGCAATGAGCAGTTCTTC
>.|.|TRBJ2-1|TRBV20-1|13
CSARRWSWDEQFF
TGCAGTGCTAGAAGGTGGTCTTGGGATGAGCAGTTCTTC
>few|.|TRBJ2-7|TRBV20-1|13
CSASSDEAYEQYF
TGCAGTGCTAGCTCGGACGAGGCCTACGAGCAGTACTTC
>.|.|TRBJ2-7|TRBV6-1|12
CASSALDGEQYF
TGTGCCAGCAGTGCCCTGGACGGGGAGCAGTACTTC
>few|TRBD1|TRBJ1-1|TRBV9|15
CASSVEGQLSTEAFF
TGTGCCAGCAGCGTAGAGGGACAGCTAAGCACTGAAGCTTTCTTT
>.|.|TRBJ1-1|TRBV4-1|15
CASSRTVTDLTEAFF
TGCGCCAGCAGCCGGACTGTGACAGACCTCACTGAAGCTTTCTTT
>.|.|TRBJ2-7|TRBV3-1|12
CASSQEFNEQYF
TGTGCCAGCAGCCAAGAGTTCAACGAGCAGTACTTC
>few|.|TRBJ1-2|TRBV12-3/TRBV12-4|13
CASSLRALHGYTF
TGTGCCAGCAGTTTACGCGCCTTACATGGCTACACCTTC
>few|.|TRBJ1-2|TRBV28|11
CASSYHRGYTF
TGTGCCAGCAGTTACCATCGCGGCTACACCTTC
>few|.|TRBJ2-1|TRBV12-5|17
CASGWQGDGIFDNEQFF
TGTGCTAGTGGCTGGCAAGGGGACGGAATCTTCGACAATGAGCAGTTCTTC
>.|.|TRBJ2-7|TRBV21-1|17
CASSNPRGSGRAGEQYF
TGTGCCAGCAGCAATCCACGCGGGAGTGGGAGGGCCGGGGAGCAGTACTTC
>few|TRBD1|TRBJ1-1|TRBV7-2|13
CASSRDRGLEAFF
TGTGCCAGCAGCAGAGACAGGGGCCTGGAAGCTTTCTTT
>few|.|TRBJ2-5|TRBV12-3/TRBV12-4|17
CAGSTLIPGRKGETQYF
TGTGCCGGCAGCACCCTAATCCCCGGGCGCAAGGGAGAGACCCAGTACTTC
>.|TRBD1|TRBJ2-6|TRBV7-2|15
CASTRQGSGANVLTF
TGTGCCAGCACTAGACAGGGGTCTGGGGCCAACGTCCTGACTTTC
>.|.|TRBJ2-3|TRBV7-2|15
CASSLRTGQTDTQYF
TGTGCCAGCAGCTTGCGTACAGGTCAGACTGATACGCAGTATTTT
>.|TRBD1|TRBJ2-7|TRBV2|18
CASSDGQGDSYSSYEQYF
TGTGCCAGCAGTGATGGACAGGGCGACTCCTATTCAAGCTACGAGCAGTACTTC
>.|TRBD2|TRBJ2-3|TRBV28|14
CASRAGVWADTQYF
TGTGCCAGCAGAGCGGGAGTGTGGGCAGATACGCAGTATTTT
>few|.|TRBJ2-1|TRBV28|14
CASSLFRDHNEQFF
TGTGCCAGCAGTTTATTCCGGGACCACAATGAGCAGTTCTTC
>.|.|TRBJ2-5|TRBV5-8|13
CASSVHTGFHEFF
TGTGCCAGCAGCGTGCATACAGGTTTTCACGAGTTCTTC
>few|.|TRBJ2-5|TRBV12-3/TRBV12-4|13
CASSFARKETQYF
TGTGCCAGCAGTTTTGCAAGGAAAGAGACCCAGTACTTC
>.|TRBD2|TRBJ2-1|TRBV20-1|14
CSASAGRAGNEQFF
TGCAGTGCCTCAGCGGGGCGAGCGGGAAATGAGCAGTTCTTC
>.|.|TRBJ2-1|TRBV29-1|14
CSVDKSGGYNEQFF
TGCAGCGTTGACAAGAGCGGCGGATACAATGAGCAGTTCTTC
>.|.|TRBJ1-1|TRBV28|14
CASSLDDRNTEAFF
TGTGCCAGCAGTTTGGATGACAGGAACACTGAAGCTTTCTTT
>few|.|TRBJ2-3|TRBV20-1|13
CSAIQGGADTQYF
TGCAGTGCTATACAGGGAGGCGCAGATACGCAGTATTTT
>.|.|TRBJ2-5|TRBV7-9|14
CASSSGSPGETQYF
TGTGCCAGCAGCTCCGGGTCCCCGGGGGAGACCCAGTACTTC
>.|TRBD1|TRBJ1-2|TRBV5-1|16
CASSFPSAGGAYGYTF
TGCGCCAGCAGCTTCCCTTCCGCAGGGGGCGCCTATGGCTACACCTTC
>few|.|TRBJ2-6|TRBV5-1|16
CASSFRPSSGANVLTF
TGCGCCAGCAGCTTTCGTCCCTCGTCTGGGGCCAACGTCCTGACTTTC
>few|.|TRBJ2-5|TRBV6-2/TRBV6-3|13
CASTSDLQETQYF
TGTGCCAGCACCAGCGATCTCCAAGAGACCCAGTACTTC
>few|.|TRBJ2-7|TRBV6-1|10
CASFSYEQYF
TGTGCCAGTTTCTCCTACGAGCAGTACTTC
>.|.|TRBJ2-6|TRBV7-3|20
CASSSSGPRGVFSGANVLTF
TGTGCCAGCAGCTCGTCAGGTCCCCGCGGGGTTTTCTCTGGGGCCAACGTCCTGACTTTC